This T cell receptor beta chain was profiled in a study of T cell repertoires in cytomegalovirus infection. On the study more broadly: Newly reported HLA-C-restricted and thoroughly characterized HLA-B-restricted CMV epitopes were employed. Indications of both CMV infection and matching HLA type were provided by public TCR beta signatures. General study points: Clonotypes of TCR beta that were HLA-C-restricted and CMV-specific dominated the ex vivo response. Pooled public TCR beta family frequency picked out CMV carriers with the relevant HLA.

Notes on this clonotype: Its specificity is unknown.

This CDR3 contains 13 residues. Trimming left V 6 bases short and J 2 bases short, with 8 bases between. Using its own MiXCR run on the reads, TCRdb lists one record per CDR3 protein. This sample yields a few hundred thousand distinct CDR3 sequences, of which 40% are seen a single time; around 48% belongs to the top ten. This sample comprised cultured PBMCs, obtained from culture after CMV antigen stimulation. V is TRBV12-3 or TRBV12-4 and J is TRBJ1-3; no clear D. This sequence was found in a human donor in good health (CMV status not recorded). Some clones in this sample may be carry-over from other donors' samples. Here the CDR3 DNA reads TGTGCCAGCAGCCAATATACTGGAAACACCATATATTTT. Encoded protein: CASSQYTGNTIYF.